The subject of this entry is one T cell receptor beta chain. The entry originates in a study of blood T cell repertoires in COVID-19. Per the original data handling: By means of reference gene primer amplification, nucleated cell counts were estimated. Using immunoSEQ multiplex PCR, the repertoire was profiled, and TCRdb retains in-frame clones only, with some absent. Clonal size and the V and J genes are those of that table, whereas D and trimming came from the DNA. Among about 86,000 clones listed, approximately 80% were seen once. CDR3 length: 15 amino acids. The V gene lost 3 bases and the J gene lost 3 bases, with 12 bases spanning the gap. Germline V gene lookup returns CDR1 SGHRS and CDR2 YFSETQ.

The gene calls are TRBV5-1 and TRBJ2-2; tentatively, D is TRBD1 (5 bases). The clonotype originates from a woman over 75 with active or convalescent COVID-19. The sequencing input was peripheral blood. CDR3 residues: CASSSLQVDTGELFF. The DNA for the CDR3 is TGCGCCAGCAGCTCGCTACAGGTGGACACCGGGGAGCTGTTTTTT.